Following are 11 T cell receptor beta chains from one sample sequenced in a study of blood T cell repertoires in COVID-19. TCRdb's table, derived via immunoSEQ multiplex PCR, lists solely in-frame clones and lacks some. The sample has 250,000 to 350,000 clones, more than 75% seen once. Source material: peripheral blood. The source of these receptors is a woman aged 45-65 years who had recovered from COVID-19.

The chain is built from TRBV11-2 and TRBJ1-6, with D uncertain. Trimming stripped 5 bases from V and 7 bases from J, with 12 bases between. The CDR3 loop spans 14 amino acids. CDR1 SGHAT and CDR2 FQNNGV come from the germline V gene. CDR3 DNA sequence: TGTGCCAGCAGCGAACCCCCCCAGAATTCACCCCTCCACTTT. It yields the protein CASSEPPQNSPLHF.

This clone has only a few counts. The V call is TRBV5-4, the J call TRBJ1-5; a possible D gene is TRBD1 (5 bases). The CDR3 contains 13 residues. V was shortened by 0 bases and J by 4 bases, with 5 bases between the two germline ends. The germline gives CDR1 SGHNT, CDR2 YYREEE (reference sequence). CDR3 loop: CASSLDRNQPQHF. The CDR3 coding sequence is TGTGCCAGCAGCTTGGACAGGAATCAGCCCCAGCATTTT.

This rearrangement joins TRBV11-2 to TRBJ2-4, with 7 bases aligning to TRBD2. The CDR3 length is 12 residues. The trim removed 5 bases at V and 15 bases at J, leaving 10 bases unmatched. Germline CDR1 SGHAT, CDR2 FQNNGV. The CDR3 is CASSQPRRELYF. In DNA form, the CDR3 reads TGTGCCAGCAGCCAGCCTCGGCGGGAGCTGTACTTC.

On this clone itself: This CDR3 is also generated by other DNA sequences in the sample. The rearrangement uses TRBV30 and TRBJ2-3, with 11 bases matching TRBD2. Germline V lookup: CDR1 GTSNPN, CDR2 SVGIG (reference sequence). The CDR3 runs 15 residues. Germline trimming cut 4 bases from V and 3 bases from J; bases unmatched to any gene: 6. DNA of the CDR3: TGTGCCTGGAACCGACTAGCGGGGAGGACAGATACGCAGTATTTT. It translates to CAWNRLAGRTDTQYF.

The CDR3 DNA follows: TGTGCCACCAGCAGGGGACTAGTGGGCGAGTCGGCCCAGTACTTC. As protein: CATSRGLVGESAQYF. The chain uses TRBV15 and TRBJ2-5, with 8 nucleotides matching TRBD2. Trimming removed 3 bases from V and 9 bases from J; junction bases left unmatched: 12. The CDR3 extends over 15 amino acids. In germline, CDR1 is LNHNV, CDR2 YYDKDF (reference sequence).

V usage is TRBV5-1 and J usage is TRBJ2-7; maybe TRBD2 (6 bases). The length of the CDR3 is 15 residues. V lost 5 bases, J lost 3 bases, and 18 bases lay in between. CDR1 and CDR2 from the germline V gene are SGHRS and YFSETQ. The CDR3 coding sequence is TGCGCCAGCAGACTCGGGAGCTCCAGGAACTACGAGCAGTACTTC. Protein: CASRLGSSRNYEQYF.

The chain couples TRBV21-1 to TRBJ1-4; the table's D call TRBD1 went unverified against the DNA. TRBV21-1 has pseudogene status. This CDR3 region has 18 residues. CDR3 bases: TGTGCCAGCAGCAAACCGGGACAGGGAAAATTTAGAAATGAAAAACTGTTTTTT. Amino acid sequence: CASSKPGQGKFRNEKLFF.

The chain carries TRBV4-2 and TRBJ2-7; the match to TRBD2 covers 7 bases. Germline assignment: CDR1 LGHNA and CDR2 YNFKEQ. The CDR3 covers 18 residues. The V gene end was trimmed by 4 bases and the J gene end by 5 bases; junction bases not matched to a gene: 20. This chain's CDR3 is CASSPTVLWGGEDHEQYF. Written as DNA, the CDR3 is TGTGCCAGCAGCCCTACAGTATTATGGGGGGGAGAGGACCACGAGCAGTACTTC.

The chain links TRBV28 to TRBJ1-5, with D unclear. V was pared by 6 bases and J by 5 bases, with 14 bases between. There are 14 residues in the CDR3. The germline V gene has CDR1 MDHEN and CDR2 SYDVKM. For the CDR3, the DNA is TGTGCCAGCAGCGGCCAGGCCAACGATCAGCCCCAGCATTTT. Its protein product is CASSGQANDQPQHF.

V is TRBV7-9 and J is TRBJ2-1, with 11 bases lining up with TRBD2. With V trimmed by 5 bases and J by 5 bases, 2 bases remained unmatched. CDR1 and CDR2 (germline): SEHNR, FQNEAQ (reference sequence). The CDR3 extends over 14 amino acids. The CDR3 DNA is TGTGCCAGCAGCCGGGGACTAGCGGACAATGAGCAGTTCTTC. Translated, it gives CASSRGLADNEQFF.

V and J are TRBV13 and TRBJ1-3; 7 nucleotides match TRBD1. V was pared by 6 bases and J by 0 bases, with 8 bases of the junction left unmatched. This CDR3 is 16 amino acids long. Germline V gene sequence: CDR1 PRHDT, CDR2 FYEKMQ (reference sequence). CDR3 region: CASRGDSFYSGNTIYF. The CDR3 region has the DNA TGTGCCAGCAGGGGGGACAGCTTTTACTCTGGAAACACCATATATTTT.